Each of the 29 T cell receptor beta chains below was sequenced from the same sample in a study of shared clonotypes between healthy human individuals. Only in-frame clones appear in the TCRdb table, and some are missing; sequencing was by immunoSEQ multiplex PCR. This sample has around 2.5 million clones, with over 85% found just once. Sequenced sample: naive CD4+ T cells from PBMCs. Noted subset: CD45RA+ positively selected. Source of these receptors: a man aged 18 to 30 in good health. Some clones in this sample may be carry-over from other donors' samples.

Worth noting for this clone: This sample includes further DNA sequences coding for the same CDR3. The V call is TRBV27, the J call TRBJ1-3; tentative D call: TRBD1 (6 bases). V was clipped by 8 bases and J by 0 bases, with 11 bases between them. The CDR3 totals 14 residues. The germline CDR1 and CDR2 sequences are MNHEY and SMNVEV (reference sequence). The CDR3 is CASSRGGSGNTIYF. The CDR3, as DNA: TGTGCCAGCTCCCGAGGGGGCTCTGGAAACACCATATATTTT.

Comments on this clone: The sample carries other DNA sequences with the same CDR3. The CDR3 protein is CASSYSGLTGELFF. The CDR3 bases are TGTGCCAGCAGTTACTCAGGCCTTACCGGGGAGCTGTTTTTT. The rearrangement joins TRBV6-5 to TRBJ2-2; no clear D. V was pared by 0 bases and J by 5 bases, with 7 bases between. The length of the CDR3 is 14 residues. CDR1 and CDR2 (germline): MNHEY, SVGAGI.

The chain joins TRBV18 to TRBJ2-7; no firm D call. The germline V and J ends were trimmed by 0 bases and 3 bases, with 12 bases remaining between them. CDR1 and CDR2 (germline): KGHSH, LQKENI. The CDR3 sequence is 15 residues long. The CDR3 DNA reads TGTGCCAGCTCACCACCGCAAGACAAATTCTACGAGCAGTACTTC. Protein: CASSPPQDKFYEQYF.

The chain carries TRBV19 and TRBJ1-4, with D possibly TRBD1 on 5 matching bases. Trimming pared 5 bases from V and 13 bases from J, leaving 14 bases between. From germline, CDR1 is LNHDA and CDR2 SQIVND (reference sequence). CDR3 size: 12 residues. This CDR3 is CASSPPGGSLFF. CDR3 bases: TGTGCCAGTAGTCCTCCGGGGGGTTCACTGTTTTTT.

V usage is TRBV7-9 and J usage is TRBJ2-5, with D possibly being TRBD1 or TRBD2 (5 bases each). The CDR3 covers 15 residues. Trimming took 5 bases from V and 5 from J, leaving 18 bases between them. Looked up from germline, CDR1 is SEHNR and CDR2 is FQNEAQ (reference sequence). The DNA of the CDR3 is TGTGCCAGCAGCACTGGGACCTTAACGGGGGAGACCCAGTACTTC. The encoded protein is CASSTGTLTGETQYF.

The J gene is TRBJ2-2, the V gene TRBV6-6; D unresolved. Trimming took 7 bases from V and 8 from J, leaving 5 bases between them. Germline CDR1 and CDR2: MNHNY and SVGAGI (reference sequence). The CDR3 runs 10 residues. Written as DNA, the CDR3 is TGTGCCAGCAATCAAGGGGAGCTGTTTTTT. Translated: CASNQGELFF.

V usage is TRBV4-1 and J usage is TRBJ2-1; 12 nucleotides match TRBD2. CDR1 and CDR2 from the germline V gene are MGHRA and YSYEKL. The trim removed 0 bases at V and 7 bases at J, leaving 1 base unmatched. This CDR3 has 15 residues. In DNA form, the CDR3 reads TGCGCCAGCAGCCAAGATCTAGCGGGGGGGAATGAGCAGTTCTTC. It encodes CASSQDLAGGNEQFF.

J is TRBJ1-2 and V is TRBV7-9; TRBD1 matches at 11 bases. Germline V gene lookup returns CDR1 SEHNR and CDR2 FQNEAQ (reference sequence). This CDR3 has 15 amino acids. The trim removed 1 base at V and 7 bases at J, leaving 5 bases unmatched. The CDR3 reads CASSLGGQGASGYTF. In DNA, the CDR3 is TGTGCCAGCAGCTTAGGAGGACAGGGGGCCAGTGGCTACACCTTC.

This chain connects TRBV7-3 to TRBJ2-2; tentative D call: TRBD2 (6 bases). Germline assignment: CDR1 SGHTA and CDR2 FQGTGA. The CDR3 runs to 16 residues. V lost 1 base and J lost 2, with 11 bases in between. The CDR3 region has the DNA TGTGCCAGCAGCTTAAATAGCGGTTCTAACACCGGGGAGCTGTTTTTT. This codes for CASSLNSGSNTGELFF.

The chain is built from TRBV28 and TRBJ1-4; D remains unclear. V was cut by 9 bases and J by 8 bases, with 22 bases left in between. The CDR3 extends over 15 amino acids. Looked up from germline, CDR1 is MDHEN and CDR2 is SYDVKM. DNA for the CDR3: TGTGCCAGTCGGTCGGCGGGCTGGGAGAGAGAAAAACTGTTTTTT. Its translation is CASRSAGWEREKLFF.

There are a few counts of this clone. This sample also contains other DNA sequences that code for the same CDR3. The chain carries TRBV5-4 and TRBJ1-3; D gene unclear. With 3 bases removed from V and 0 bases from J, the gap between germline ends came to 10 bases. The CDR3 length is 15 residues. The germline V gene encodes CDR1 SGHNT and CDR2 YYREEE (reference sequence). CDR3 amino acids: CASSSDGSSGNTIYF. The CDR3 DNA reads as TGTGCCAGCAGCTCTGACGGCAGCTCTGGAAACACCATATATTTT.

This rearrangement joins TRBV7-9 to TRBJ1-4; maybe TRBD1 (5 bases). V lost 2 bases, J lost 8 bases, and 15 bases lay in between. This CDR3 region has 15 residues. Germline CDR1 reads SEHNR; CDR2 reads FQNEAQ (reference sequence). CDR3 coding DNA: TGTGCCAGCAGCTTAAGGGACCAGCCCGCCGAAAAACTGTTTTTT. Translating it yields CASSLRDQPAEKLFF. Filled out from reference TRBV7-9 and TRBJ1-4, the complete variable domain reads DTGVSQNPRHKITKRGQNVTFRCDPISEHNRLYWYRQTLGQGPEFLTYFQNEAQLEKSRLLSDRFSAERPKGSFSTLEIQRTEQGDSAMYLCASSLRDQPAEKLFFGSGTQLSVL.

The V gene is TRBV18, the J gene TRBJ1-5; TRBD1 aligns across 9 bases. This CDR3 has 16 residues. The germline V gene encodes CDR1 KGHSH and CDR2 LQKENI. Trimming removed 0 bases from V and 4 bases from J; junction bases left unmatched: 4. DNA of the CDR3: TGTGCCAGCTCACCACCGGGGGACAGGGCTAATCAGCCCCAGCATTTT. It translates to CASSPPGDRANQPQHF.

This clone appeared once. Additional DNA sequences in this sample encode the identical CDR3. The chain employs TRBV19 and TRBJ2-6, with D uncertain. The CDR3 sequence is 15 residues long. Trimming removed 5 bases from V and 0 bases from J, with 8 bases in between. The germline V gene encodes CDR1 LNHDA and CDR2 SQIVND (reference sequence). CDR3 sequence reads: CASSARSSGANVLTF. The CDR3 DNA is TGTGCCAGTAGTGCTCGGAGCTCTGGGGCCAACGTCCTGACTTTC. Full variable domain (outside the CDR3, taken from reference TRBV19 and TRBJ2-6): DGGITQSPKYLFRKEGQNVTLSCEQNLNHDAMYWYRQDPGQGLRLIYYSQIVNDFQKGDIAEGYSVSREKKESFPLTVTSAQKNPTAFYLCASSARSSGANVLTFGAGSRLTVL.

This clone was seen a handful of times. The chain joins TRBV25-1 to TRBJ2-7; D may be TRBD2 (5 bases). Germline CDR1 is MGHDK and CDR2 is SYGVNS. Deletions cut 6 bases from V and 4 bases from J, with 10 bases between. CDR3 length equals 12 residues. CDR3 protein: CASRGLTYEQYF. CDR3 DNA sequence: TGTGCCAGCAGAGGACTGACGTACGAGCAGTACTTC.

As for this clone: In the same sample, other DNA sequences code for this CDR3. The gene calls are TRBV29-1 and TRBJ1-1, with D tentatively TRBD1 (5 bases). Germline CDR1 is SQVTM and CDR2 is ANQGSEA. The CDR3 has 13 residues. V gave up 6 bases and J gave up 0 bases, with 11 bases separating them. In nucleotides, the CDR3 is TGCAGCGTCGGGCAGGGCTTGAACACTGAAGCTTTCTTT. Its translation: CSVGQGLNTEAFF.

The gene calls are TRBV7-2 and TRBJ2-1; 7 positions match TRBD2. The CDR3 runs to 15 residues. Looked up from germline, CDR1 is SGHTA and CDR2 is FQGNSA. J was trimmed by 9 bases and V by 3 bases; bases with no gene match: 11. The CDR3 DNA reads as TGTGCCAGCAGCTTTATCCAGGGAGGGAACACTGAGCAGTTCTTC. Protein: CASSFIQGGNTEQFF.

The V and J genes are TRBV4-3 and TRBJ2-7, with 8 bases lining up with TRBD1. J lost 0 bases, V lost 2 bases, and 12 bases had no gene match. Germline CDR1 reads LGHNA; CDR2 reads YSLEER. The CDR3 loop spans 18 amino acids. The CDR3 region has the DNA TGCGCCAGCAGCCAACTTCGACAGGGGCCAGGGAGCTCCTACGAGCAGTACTTC. It translates to CASSQLRQGPGSSYEQYF.

This rearrangement joins TRBV28 to TRBJ2-2, with D unclear. This CDR3 is built from 13 residues. V gave up 3 bases and J gave up 9 bases, with 11 bases separating them. Per germline, CDR1 MDHEN and CDR2 SYDVKM. As DNA, the CDR3 is TGTGCCAGCAGTTTGCCCGCCAGCCGGGAGCTGTTTTTT. Translated: CASSLPASRELFF.

V usage is TRBV5-1 and J usage is TRBJ2-3; 14 nucleotides match TRBD2. The germline V gene has CDR1 SGHRS and CDR2 YFSETQ. The CDR3 length is 19 residues. Trimming removed 4 bases from V and 1 base from J; junction bases left unmatched: 11. CDR3 sequence reads: CASSLGLAGEGWGTDTQYF. Here the CDR3 DNA reads TGCGCCAGCAGCCTGGGACTAGCGGGAGAGGGTTGGGGCACAGATACGCAGTATTTT.

This rearrangement joins TRBV10-2 to TRBJ2-5; possibly TRBD2 for D (6 bases). Germline V gene sequence: CDR1 WSHSY, CDR2 SAAADI. The CDR3 spans 15 residues. V was shortened by 8 bases and J by 5 bases, with 21 bases between the two germline ends. The CDR3 reads CASAVLAGPRETQYF. The CDR3 DNA is TGCGCCAGCGCGGTGCTGGCGGGGCCGCGGGAGACCCAGTACTTC.

This chain links TRBV6-5 with TRBJ1-3; D might be TRBD1 (5 bases). Germline V gene sequence: CDR1 MNHEY, CDR2 SVGAGI. Trimming removed 6 bases at V and 4 bases at J, with 16 bases between. CDR3 length: 15 residues. This chain's CDR3 is CASRKSWAGGNTIYF. CDR3 bases: TGTGCCAGCAGAAAAAGTTGGGCAGGGGGAAACACCATATATTTT.

As to this clone: The same CDR3 is also encoded by other DNA sequences in this sample. This chain connects TRBV7-3 to TRBJ2-1, with D hard to call. Trimming stripped 5 bases from V and 4 bases from J, with 15 bases between. The CDR3 extends over 15 amino acids. The V gene's germline CDR1 is SGHTA and CDR2 FQGTGA. For the CDR3, the DNA is TGTGCCAGCAGCCCCCAACGAGCCGGGTACAATGAGCAGTTCTTC. This translates into CASSPQRAGYNEQFF. Full variable domain (missing parts from reference TRBV7-3 and TRBJ2-1): GAGVSQTPSNKVTEKGKYVELRCDPISGHTALYWYRQSLGQGPEFLIYFQGTGAADDSGLPNDRFFAVRPEGSVSTLKIQRTERGDSAVYLCASSPQRAGYNEQFFGPGTRLTVL.

This rearrangement joins TRBV9 to TRBJ2-5, with 8 bases identical to TRBD1. Losses at the gene ends were 2 bases for V and 4 bases for J; bases not matched to a gene: 10. This CDR3 is 16 amino acids long. Per the germline V gene, CDR1 is SGDLS and CDR2 is YYNGEE. The CDR3 sequence: CASSVPQSGQVETQYF. For the CDR3, the DNA is TGTGCCAGCAGCGTGCCTCAATCGGGACAGGTAGAGACCCAGTACTTC.

The CDR3 coding sequence is TGTGCCAGCACCGAGGGCCGGGCGGGGACCGGGGAGCTGTTTTTT. This gives the protein CASTEGRAGTGELFF. This rearrangement joins TRBV9 to TRBJ2-2, with a tentative D call TRBD2 (6 bases). V shed 6 bases and J shed 5 bases, with 17 bases lying between them. This CDR3 has 15 amino acids. Germline loops: CDR1 SGDLS, CDR2 YYNGEE.

The chain joins TRBV12-2 to TRBJ2-7; the D call TRBD1 from the table was never checked on the DNA. TRBV12-2 constitutes a pseudogene. CDR3 size: 14 residues. CDR3 sequence reads: CASRLDLGAYEQYF. The CDR3, as DNA: TGTGCAAGTCGCTTAGATCTGGGGGCTTACGAGCAGTACTTC.

The chain carries TRBV7-3 and TRBJ1-2; a weak D match, TRBD1 (5 bases). Deletions cut 2 bases from V and 4 bases from J, with 11 bases between. Germline loops: CDR1 SGHTA, CDR2 FQGTGA. This CDR3 contains 14 residues. In DNA, the CDR3 is TGTGCCAGCAGCTTAGACACGGGGACCTATGGCTACACCTTC. This codes for CASSLDTGTYGYTF.

This clone was detected once. The CDR3 coding sequence is TGTGCCAGTAGTATAGAAACTAGCGGGTCGACCTACGAGCAGTACTTC. Translation: CASSIETSGSTYEQYF. This sequence joins TRBV19 and TRBJ2-7; 9 bases line up with TRBD2. After removal of 0 bases from V and 2 bases from J, the junction contained 5 bases not matched to a gene. Germline loops: CDR1 LNHDA, CDR2 SQIVND (reference sequence). This CDR3 has 16 amino acids.

This clone was recorded a few times. The chain uses TRBV4-1 and TRBJ1-1, with D perhaps matching TRBD1 (5 bases). This CDR3 spans 16 amino acids. V was pared by 1 base and J by 4 bases, with 16 bases between. The germline CDR1 and CDR2 sequences are MGHRA and YSYEKL. Written as DNA, the CDR3 is TGCGCCAGCAGCCAAGCCAGTCTCAGGGAGGGCACTGAAGCTTTCTTT. Translating gives CASSQASLREGTEAFF.